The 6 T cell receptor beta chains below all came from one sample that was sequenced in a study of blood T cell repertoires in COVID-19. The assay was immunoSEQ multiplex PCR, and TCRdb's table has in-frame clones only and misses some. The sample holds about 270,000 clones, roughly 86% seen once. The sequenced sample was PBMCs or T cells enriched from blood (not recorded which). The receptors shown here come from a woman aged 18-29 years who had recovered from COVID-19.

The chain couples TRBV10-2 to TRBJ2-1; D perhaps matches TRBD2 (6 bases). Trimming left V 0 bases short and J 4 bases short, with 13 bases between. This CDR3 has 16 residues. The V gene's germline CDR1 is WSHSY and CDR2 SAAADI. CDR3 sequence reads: CASSESGGNGYNEQFF. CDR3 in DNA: TGCGCCAGCAGTGAGTCGGGCGGGAACGGGTACAATGAGCAGTTCTTC.

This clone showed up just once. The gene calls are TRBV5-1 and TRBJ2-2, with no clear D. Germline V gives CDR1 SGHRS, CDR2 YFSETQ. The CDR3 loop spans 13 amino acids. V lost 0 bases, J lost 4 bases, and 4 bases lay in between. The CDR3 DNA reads TGCGCCAGCAGCTTGGAGAGCACCGGGGAGCTGTTTTTT. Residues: CASSLESTGELFF.

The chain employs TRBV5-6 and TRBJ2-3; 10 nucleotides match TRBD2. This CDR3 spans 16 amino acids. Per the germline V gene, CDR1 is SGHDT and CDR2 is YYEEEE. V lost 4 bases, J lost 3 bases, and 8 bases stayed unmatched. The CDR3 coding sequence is TGTGCCAGCAGCGGGGCCCCTAGCGGGGGAACAGATACGCAGTATTTT. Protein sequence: CASSGAPSGGTDTQYF.

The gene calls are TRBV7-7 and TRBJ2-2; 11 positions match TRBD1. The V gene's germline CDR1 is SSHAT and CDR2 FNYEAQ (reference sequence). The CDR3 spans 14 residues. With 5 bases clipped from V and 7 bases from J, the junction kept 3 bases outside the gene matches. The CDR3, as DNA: TGTGCCAGCAGCCAGGGACAGGGGGGCGGGGAGCTGTTTTTT. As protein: CASSQGQGGGELFF.

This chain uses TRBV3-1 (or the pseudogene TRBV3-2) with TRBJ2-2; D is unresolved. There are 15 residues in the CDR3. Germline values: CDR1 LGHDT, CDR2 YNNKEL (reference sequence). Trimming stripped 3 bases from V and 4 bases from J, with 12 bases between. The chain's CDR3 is CASSHSSMSTGELFF. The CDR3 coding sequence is TGTGCCAGCAGCCATAGTAGCATGTCCACCGGGGAGCTGTTTTTT.

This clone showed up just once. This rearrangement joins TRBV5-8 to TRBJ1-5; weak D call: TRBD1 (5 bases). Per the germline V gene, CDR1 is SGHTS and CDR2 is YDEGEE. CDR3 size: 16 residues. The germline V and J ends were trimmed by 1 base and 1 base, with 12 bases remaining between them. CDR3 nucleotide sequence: TGTGCCAGCAGCTTGTATGTAGGGGCGAGCAATCAGCCCCAGCATTTT. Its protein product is CASSLYVGASNQPQHF.